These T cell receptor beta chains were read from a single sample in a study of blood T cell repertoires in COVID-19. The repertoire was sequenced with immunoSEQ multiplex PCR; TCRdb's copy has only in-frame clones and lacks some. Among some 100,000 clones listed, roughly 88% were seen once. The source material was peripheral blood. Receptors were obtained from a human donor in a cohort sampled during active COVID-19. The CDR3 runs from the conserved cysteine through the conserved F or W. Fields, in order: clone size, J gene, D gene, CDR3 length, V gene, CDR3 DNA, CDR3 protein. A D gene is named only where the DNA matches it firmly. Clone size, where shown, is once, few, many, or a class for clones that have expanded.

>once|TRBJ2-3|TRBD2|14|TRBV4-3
TGCGCCAGCAGCCACGAGCGGGGGGAGACTACGCAGTATTTT
CASSHERGETTQYF
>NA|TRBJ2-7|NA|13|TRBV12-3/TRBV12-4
TGTGCCAGCACCTACGGACAGACCTACGAGCAGTACTTC
CASTYGQTYEQYF
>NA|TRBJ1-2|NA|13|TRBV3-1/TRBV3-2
TGTGCCAGCAGCCAAGATCCGAGGGATGGCTACACCTTC
CASSQDPRDGYTF
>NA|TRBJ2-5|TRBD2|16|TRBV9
TGTGCCAGCAGCGTCGGGCGAGCGGGGAGGCCAGAGACCCAGTACTTC
CASSVGRAGRPETQYF
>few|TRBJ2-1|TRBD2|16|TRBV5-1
TGCGCCAGCAGCTTGGATATTAGCGGGACCTACAATGAGCAGTTCTTC
CASSLDISGTYNEQFF
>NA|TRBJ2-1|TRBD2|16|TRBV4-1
TGCGCCAGCAGCCTCTCAGGACTAGCGGTTTACAATGAGCAGTTCTTC
CASSLSGLAVYNEQFF
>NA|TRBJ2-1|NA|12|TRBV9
TGTGCCAGCGGGAGGAGTTACAATGAGCAGTTCTTC
CASGRSYNEQFF
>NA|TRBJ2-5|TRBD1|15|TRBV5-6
TGTGCCAGCAGTACAACAGGGGGCATGGGAGAGACCCAGTACTTC
CASSTTGGMGETQYF
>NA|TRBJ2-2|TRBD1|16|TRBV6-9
TGTGCCAGCAGTTATCCGACAGGGCGTAAAGCCGGGGAGCTGTTTTTT
CASSYPTGRKAGELFF
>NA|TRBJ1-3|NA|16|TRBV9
TGTGCCAGCAGCCCCCAAGCCACCACCTCTGGAAACACCATATATTTT
CASSPQATTSGNTIYF
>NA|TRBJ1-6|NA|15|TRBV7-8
TGTGCCAGCAGCCCAAGCGGGGTTCGCAATTCACCCCTCCACTTT
CASSPSGVRNSPLHF
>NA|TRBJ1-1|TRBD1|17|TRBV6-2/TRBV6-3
TGTGCCAGCAGTTACCCGCGCGGCAGGGGGCCACGAACTGAAGCTTTCTTT
CASSYPRGRGPRTEAFF
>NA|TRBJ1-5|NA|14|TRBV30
TGTGCCAGCCGCCCCAGAGGGGGAAATCAGCCCCAGCATTTT
CASRPRGGNQPQHF
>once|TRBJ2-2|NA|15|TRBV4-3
TGCGCCAGCAGCCTGACAGATCGCAACACCGGGGAGCTGTTTTTT
CASSLTDRNTGELFF